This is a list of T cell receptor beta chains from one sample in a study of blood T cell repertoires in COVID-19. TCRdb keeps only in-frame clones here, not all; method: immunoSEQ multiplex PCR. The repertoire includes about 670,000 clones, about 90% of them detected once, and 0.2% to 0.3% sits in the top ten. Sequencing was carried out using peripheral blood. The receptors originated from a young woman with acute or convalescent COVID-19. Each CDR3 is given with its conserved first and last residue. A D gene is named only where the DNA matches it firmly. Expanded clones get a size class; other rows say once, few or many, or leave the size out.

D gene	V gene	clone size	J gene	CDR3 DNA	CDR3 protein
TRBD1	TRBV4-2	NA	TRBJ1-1	TGTGCCAGCATTTCCTGGACAGGAGAACCTGAAGCTTTCTTT	CASISWTGEPEAFF
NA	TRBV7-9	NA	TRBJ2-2	TGTGCCAGCAGTTCAGAAGCGGGCGGGGAGCTGTTTTTT	CASSSEAGGELFF
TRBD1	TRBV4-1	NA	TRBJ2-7	TGCGCCAGCAGCCAAGTTGTGACAGGGGATTACGAGCAGTACTTC	CASSQVVTGDYEQYF
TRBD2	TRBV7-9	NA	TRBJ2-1	TGTGCCAGCAGCTTATCAGCCCGACCGGGAGGGTCCAATGAGCAGTTCTTC	CASSLSARPGGSNEQFF
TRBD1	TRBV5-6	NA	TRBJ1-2	TGTGCCAGCAGCCCCGGACAGGGGGTGGGGGGCTACACCTTC	CASSPGQGVGGYTF
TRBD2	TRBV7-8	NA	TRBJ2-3	TGTGCCAGCAGCCAATCCTACTCCGGGACTAGCGTCGCAGATACGCAGTATTTT	CASSQSYSGTSVADTQYF
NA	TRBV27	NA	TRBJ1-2	TGTGCCAGCAGCCCCGCGGCGGGGGGTGGCTACACCTTC	CASSPAAGGGYTF
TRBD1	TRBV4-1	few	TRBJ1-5	TGCGCCAGCAGAGCGACAGGGACCAATCAGCCCCAGCATTTT	CASRATGTNQPQHF
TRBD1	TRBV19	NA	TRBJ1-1	TGTGCCAGTAGTCCCCGGGACAGGGACACTGAAGCTTTCTTT	CASSPRDRDTEAFF
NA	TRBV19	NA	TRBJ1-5	TGTGCCAGTAGTGCCATCCTCGGGCAGGGAAGCAATCAGCCCCAGCATTTT	CASSAILGQGSNQPQHF
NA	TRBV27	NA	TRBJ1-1	TGTGCCAGCAGTTTAGGGGCAGCTTCTGCCACTGAAGCTTTCTTT	CASSLGAASATEAFF
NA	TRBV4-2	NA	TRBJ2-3	TGTGCCAGCAGCCAAGATCAAGGAGGGGGCACAGATACGCAGTATTTT	CASSQDQGGGTDTQYF
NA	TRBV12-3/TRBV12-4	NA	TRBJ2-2	TGTGCCAGCAGTTTGCTAGTTCCCGGGGAGCTGTTTTTT	CASSLLVPGELFF
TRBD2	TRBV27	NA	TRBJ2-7	TGTGCCAGCAGTTTGTGGGGCGGGGGGAACTACGAGCAGTACTTC	CASSLWGGGNYEQYF
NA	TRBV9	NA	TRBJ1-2	TGTGCCAGCAGCTCCCCGGTCTTCTACTATGGCTACACCTTC	CASSSPVFYYGYTF
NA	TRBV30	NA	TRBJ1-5	TGTGCCTGGAGTGTAAGGGGGATTGACAATCAGCCCCAGCATTTT	CAWSVRGIDNQPQHF